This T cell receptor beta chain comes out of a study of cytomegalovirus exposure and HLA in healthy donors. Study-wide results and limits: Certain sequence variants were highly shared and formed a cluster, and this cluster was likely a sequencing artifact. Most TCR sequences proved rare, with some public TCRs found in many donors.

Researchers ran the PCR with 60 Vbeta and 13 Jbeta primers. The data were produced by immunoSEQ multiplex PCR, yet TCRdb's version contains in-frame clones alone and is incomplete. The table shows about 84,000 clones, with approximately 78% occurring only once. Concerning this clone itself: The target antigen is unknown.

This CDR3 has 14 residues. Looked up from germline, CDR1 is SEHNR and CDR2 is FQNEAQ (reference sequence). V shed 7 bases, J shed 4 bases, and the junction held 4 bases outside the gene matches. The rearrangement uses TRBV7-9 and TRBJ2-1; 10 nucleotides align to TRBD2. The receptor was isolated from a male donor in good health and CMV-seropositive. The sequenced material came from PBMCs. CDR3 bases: TGTGCCAGCACCCAGCGGGAGGGTTACAATGAGCAGTTCTTC. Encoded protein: CASTQREGYNEQFF.